Following are 9 T cell receptor beta chains from one sample sequenced in a study of T cells after somatic rescue of genetic block. TCRdb's table, derived via immunoSEQ multiplex PCR, lists solely in-frame clones and lacks some. The sample has fewer than 150,000 clones, under 95% seen once. Sequencing was done on a sample of peripheral blood mononuclear cells (PBMCs). All receptors derive from a woman younger than 35.

The chain employs TRBV4-3 and TRBJ2-7, with 8 bases that match TRBD1. Germline CDR1 reads LGHNA; CDR2 reads YSLEER. Germline trimming cut 0 bases from V and 6 bases from J; bases unmatched to any gene: 10. The CDR3 extends over 16 amino acids. CDR3 residues: CASSQDIGTGGPEQYF. The CDR3 DNA sequence: TGCGCCAGCAGCCAAGATATTGGGACAGGAGGTCCCGAGCAGTACTTC.

The chain links TRBV30 to TRBJ2-3; D is uncertain. Germline CDR1 GTSNPN, CDR2 SVGIG (reference sequence). This CDR3 is 11 amino acids long. V was trimmed by 4 bases and J by 3 bases, leaving 5 bases between them. The CDR3 reads CAWTPTDTQYF. The CDR3 nucleotides read TGTGCCTGGACCCCGACAGATACGCAGTATTTT.

The chain has TRBV21-1 and TRBJ2-7; whether TRBD1, the table's D call, matches the DNA was not checked. TRBV21-1 is labeled a pseudogene. The CDR3 sequence is 11 residues long. The CDR3 loop is CASSKPTTGYF. CDR3 DNA sequence: TGTGCCAGCAGCAAACCCACGACAGGGTACTTC.

The CDR3 bases are TGTGCCAGCAGTCCGAGGACTAGCTCCTACAATGAGCAGTTCTTC. Residues: CASSPRTSSYNEQFF. The rearrangement joins TRBV11-1 to TRBJ2-1; 7 nucleotides align to TRBD2. Per the germline V gene, CDR1 is SGHAT and CDR2 is FQDESV (reference sequence). This CDR3 comprises 15 residues. V dropped 6 bases and J dropped 0; count of bases not matched to a gene: 5.

This CDR3 is CASPCKGYSNQPQHF. DNA of the CDR3: TGTGCCAGCCCCTGTAAGGGGTATAGCAATCAGCCCCAGCATTTT. V gene TRBV11-3 combines with J gene TRBJ1-5, with D perhaps TRBD1 (5 bases). This CDR3 has 15 residues. V was trimmed by 8 bases and J by 0 bases, leaving 14 bases between them. Germline values: CDR1 SGHNT, CDR2 YENEEA.

The chain combines TRBV27 with TRBJ1-2, with 8 nucleotides matching TRBD1. Germline CDR1 and CDR2: MNHEY and SMNVEV (reference sequence). Germline trimming cut 4 bases from V and 2 bases from J; bases unmatched to any gene: 9. The CDR3 length is 16 residues. The CDR3 DNA follows: TGTGCCAGCAGTTCATCATCGACAGGGGTAAACTATGGCTACACCTTC. This translates into CASSSSSTGVNYGYTF.

The chain is built from TRBV6-6 and TRBJ1-1; 8 bases are shared with TRBD1. Per the germline V gene, CDR1 is MNHNY and CDR2 is SVGAGI (reference sequence). The V segment lost 7 bases and the J segment 3 bases; nucleotides outside the gene matches: 7. The CDR3 sequence is 14 residues long. The CDR3 loop is CASTADRAYTEAFF. The DNA of the CDR3 is TGTGCCAGCACCGCGGACAGGGCTTACACTGAAGCTTTCTTT.

The CDR3 DNA is TGTGCCAGCAGTACAATCGACAGGGGGACAGATACGCAGTATTTT. Translated: CASSTIDRGTDTQYF. The rearrangement joins TRBV27 to TRBJ2-3; 9 bases are shared with TRBD1. The germline V gene has CDR1 MNHEY and CDR2 SMNVEV (reference sequence). This CDR3 contains 15 residues. V shed 5 bases and J 3 bases; nucleotides not matched to a gene: 6.

This chain uses TRBV28 with TRBJ2-3; 10 nucleotides line up with TRBD2. This CDR3 spans 17 amino acids. Germline trimming cut 2 bases from V and 2 bases from J; bases unmatched to any gene: 7. Germline lookup yields CDR1 MDHEN and CDR2 SYDVKM. The CDR3 DNA follows: TGTGCCAGCAGTTTAAGGGGACTAGCGCCCAACACAGATACGCAGTATTTT. It translates to CASSLRGLAPNTDTQYF.